Listed below are T cell receptor beta chains from one sample, sequenced in a study of blood T cell repertoires in COVID-19. Sequenced by immunoSEQ multiplex PCR; TCRdb stores in-frame clones only, minus some. The data show under 300,000 clones, 65% to 85% seen once. The sample taken for sequencing was peripheral blood. All receptors derive from a human donor in a cohort sampled during active COVID-19. The CDR3 runs from the conserved cysteine through the conserved F or W. Fields, in order: V gene, clone size, J gene, D gene, CDR3 DNA, CDR3 protein. D genes are given only for firm matches. The listing skips clone size in some rows; elsewhere it reads once, few, many or a size class.

>TRBV11-3|once|TRBJ2-1|NA
TGTGCCAGCAGCTTTGCAAAGTCCGGTGAGCAGTTCTTC
CASSFAKSGEQFF
>TRBV29-1|NA|TRBJ2-4|NA
TGCAGCGCCCGGAGGACGAAGGACATTCAGTACTTC
CSARRTKDIQYF
>TRBV5-1|NA|TRBJ2-3|NA
TGCGCCAGCAGCCCGGGAGACCGACACGCCACAGATACGCAGTATTTT
CASSPGDRHATDTQYF
>TRBV18|NA|TRBJ1-5|NA
TGTGCCAGCTCACTTAAGGTTGTGGGGGGTAATCAGCCCCAGCATTTT
CASSLKVVGGNQPQHF
>TRBV6-1|NA|TRBJ1-2|TRBD1
TGTGCCAGCAGTGACCCGCCAGGGACAGGGGGCAGCTATGGCTACACCTTC
CASSDPPGTGGSYGYTF
>TRBV7-2|NA|TRBJ1-4|TRBD1
TGTGCCAGCAGCTACCGACCTCCGGGACAGGGAATCGGGAAACTGTTTTTT
CASSYRPPGQGIGKLFF
>TRBV5-6|NA|TRBJ2-2|NA
TGTGCCAGCAGCTTGGGGGCTAGCGCGAACACCGGGGAGCTGTTTTTT
CASSLGASANTGELFF
>TRBV2|NA|TRBJ1-6|NA
TGTGCCACCAGGCCTACCTATAATTCACCCCTCCACTTT
CATRPTYNSPLHF
>TRBV30|once|TRBJ1-3|NA
TGTGCCTGGAGTGTACCCCCATTGCGAGACACCATATATTTT
CAWSVPPLRDTIYF
>TRBV27|NA|TRBJ2-7|NA
TGTGCCAGCAGTTTAGCGGTCTCCTACGAGCAGTACTTC
CASSLAVSYEQYF
>TRBV3-1/TRBV3-2|NA|TRBJ2-7|TRBD2
TGTGCCAGCAGCCTCCTGGGCGGGGGGGATCCTTCCATTTACGAGCAGTACTTC
CASSLLGGGDPSIYEQYF
>TRBV5-6|NA|TRBJ2-4|TRBD1
TGTGCCAGCAGCTCGGGACAGGGCAGTGCCATTCAGTACTTC
CASSSGQGSAIQYF
>TRBV4-1|NA|TRBJ2-1|NA
TGCGCCAGCAGCCAACAACCGGTCTCCTACAATGAGCAGTTCTTC
CASSQQPVSYNEQFF
>TRBV28|NA|TRBJ1-1|NA
TGTGCCAGCAGTCGTTCTGCGGGGAACACTGAAGCTTTCTTT
CASSRSAGNTEAFF
>TRBV27|NA|TRBJ2-5|TRBD2
TGTGCCAGCAGTCCTAAGACTAGCGGATTCCAAGAGACCCAGTACTTC
CASSPKTSGFQETQYF
>TRBV18|once|TRBJ1-4|NA
TGTGCCAGCTCACGCCGGGGAGAGAATGAAAAACTGTTTTTT
CASSRRGENEKLFF
>TRBV18|few|TRBJ1-5|NA
TGTGCCAGCTCACCATCATCCCGGACAGATAGCAATCAGCCCCAGCATTTT
CASSPSSRTDSNQPQHF
>TRBV10-3|few|TRBJ2-7|TRBD2
TGTGCCATCCAAAAGGGGACTAGGGATACCTACGAGCAGTACTTC
CAIQKGTRDTYEQYF
>TRBV7-2|NA|TRBJ2-1|TRBD2
TGTGCCAGCAGCTTATCGCTAGCGGGATCCAATGAGCAGTTCTTC
CASSLSLAGSNEQFF
>TRBV3-1/TRBV3-2|NA|TRBJ2-1|NA
TGTGCCAGCAGCCCTCTCGGTTACAATGAGCAGTTCTTC
CASSPLGYNEQFF
>TRBV3-1/TRBV3-2|NA|TRBJ2-5|NA
TGTGCCAGCAGCCAAGGAGGCGTACAAGAGACCCAGTACTTC
CASSQGGVQETQYF
>TRBV5-4|once|TRBJ2-1|TRBD2
TGTGCCAGCAGCTCCGGGAGGGATGACGAGCAGTTCTTC
CASSSGRDDEQFF
>TRBV14|NA|TRBJ1-1|NA
TGTGCCAGCAGCCAGCGGGCGGGGGGGCTTGCTGAAGCTTTCTTT
CASSQRAGGLAEAFF
>TRBV9|NA|TRBJ2-2|TRBD1
TGTGCCAGCAGCGGAGACAGGGAATCTGGGGAGCTGTTTTTT
CASSGDRESGELFF
>TRBV5-6|NA|TRBJ1-2|TRBD1
TGTGCCAGCAGCCCTCCGTGGGACAGGGACTATGGCTACACCTTC
CASSPPWDRDYGYTF
>TRBV6-4|NA|TRBJ2-2|TRBD1
TGTGCCAGCAGACCACGGGACAGGGGAGGAACCGGGGAGCTGTTTTTT
CASRPRDRGGTGELFF
>TRBV6-5|NA|TRBJ1-1|TRBD1
TGTGCCAGCAGTTACCAGGGGGCGAACACTGAAGCTTTCTTT
CASSYQGANTEAFF
>TRBV9|NA|TRBJ1-4|TRBD1
TGTGCCAGCAGCGTAGAGGGGACAGGCTATGAAAAACTGTTTTTT
CASSVEGTGYEKLFF
>TRBV3-1/TRBV3-2|NA|TRBJ2-1|NA
TGTGCCAGCAGCCCTCGGAGATCCAATGAGCAGTTCTTC
CASSPRRSNEQFF
>TRBV6-5|NA|TRBJ2-7|TRBD1
TGTGCCAGCAGTTGGGAGGGGGACAGGGGCTACGAGCAGTACTTC
CASSWEGDRGYEQYF
>TRBV7-2|NA|TRBJ1-4|NA
TGTGCCAGCAGCTCGCACACCGGGGGAGGAAATGAAAAACTGTTTTTT
CASSSHTGGGNEKLFF
>TRBV5-5|once|TRBJ2-3|NA
TGTGCCAGCAGCGAGATGGGGGGCGGGGGCGCAGATACGCAGTATTTT
CASSEMGGGGADTQYF
>TRBV10-1|NA|TRBJ2-7|TRBD1
TGCGCCAGCAGCCCGGGACAGGGACCCTACGAGCAGTACTTC
CASSPGQGPYEQYF
>TRBV7-3|NA|TRBJ2-5|TRBD1
TGTGCCAGCAGCACCGGACAGGGTGCCCAAGAGACCCAGTACTTC
CASSTGQGAQETQYF
>TRBV6-4|NA|TRBJ2-7|TRBD2
TGTGCCAGCAGTGACGGGACTAGCGGGGCCGAGCAGTACTTC
CASSDGTSGAEQYF
>TRBV5-1|NA|TRBJ2-2|NA
TGCGCCACCAGGACCACTCCGGGGGTCGGGGAGCTGTTTTTT
CATRTTPGVGELFF
>TRBV5-1|NA|TRBJ1-4|NA
TGCGCCAGCAGCTGGAACGGAGTAGAGGAAAAACTGTTTTTT
CASSWNGVEEKLFF